One sample yielded the 18 T cell receptor beta chains listed below, sequenced in a study of shared clonotypes between healthy human individuals. Assay used: immunoSEQ multiplex PCR; TCRdb lists only in-frame clones, some missing. The sample lists approximately 1,500,000 clones, roughly 96% seen once, with over 1% in the top ten. The sequencing input was naive CD4+ T cells sorted from blood. This sample's subset: CD45RA+ positively selected. The receptors were gathered from a man between 25 and 39 years old in good health.

The chain combines TRBV6-5 with TRBJ1-2, with D uncertain. The CDR3 totals 13 residues. Trimming cost V 3 bases and J 5 bases, with 10 bases left between them. The germline V gene encodes CDR1 MNHEY and CDR2 SVGAGI. The CDR3 bases are TGTGCCAGCAGTTATCAAAACGTTTATGGCTACACCTTC. Encoded protein: CASSYQNVYGYTF.

The chain carries TRBV19 and TRBJ2-2, with 9 bases lining up with TRBD1. The CDR3 loop spans 14 amino acids. V shed 7 bases and J 8 bases; nucleotides not matched to a gene: 8. Germline CDR1 and CDR2: LNHDA and SQIVND (reference sequence). CDR3 residues: CASTTGTGIGELFF. In nucleotides, the CDR3 is TGTGCCAGTACTACCGGGACAGGGATTGGGGAGCTGTTTTTT.

The gene calls are TRBV6-1 and TRBJ2-7; D gene unclear. CDR1 is MNHNS, CDR2 SASEGT, per germline. The CDR3 totals 13 residues. V gave up 4 bases and J gave up 2 bases, with 9 bases separating them. This CDR3 is CASSVDGPYEQYF. DNA for the CDR3: TGTGCCAGCAGTGTGGACGGTCCCTACGAGCAGTACTTC.

The CDR3 DNA sequence: TGTGCCAGCAGCCCCCGTGAGGGCAATGAGCAGTTCTTC. Protein sequence: CASSPREGNEQFF. The genes are TRBV7-2 and TRBJ2-1; a weak D match, TRBD2 (5 bases). Deletions cut 5 bases from V and 6 bases from J, with 11 bases between. The CDR3 length is 13 residues. Germline V gene lookup returns CDR1 SGHTA and CDR2 FQGNSA.

This clone was picked up one time. This sequence joins TRBV5-1 and TRBJ2-7; 7 bases align to TRBD1. Germline V lookup: CDR1 SGHRS, CDR2 YFSETQ. V was pared by 1 base and J by 1 base, with 5 bases of the junction left unmatched. The CDR3 covers 15 residues. The CDR3 nucleotides read TGCGCCAGCAGCTTGCTCGGGACAGCATCCTACGAGCAGTACTTC. It yields the protein CASSLLGTASYEQYF.

V usage is TRBV6-5 and J usage is TRBJ1-3; D gene ambiguous. V was trimmed by 7 bases and J by 1 base, leaving 11 bases between them. The CDR3 length is 14 residues. Germline CDR1 reads MNHEY; CDR2 reads SVGAGI. Written as DNA, the CDR3 is TGTGCCAGCATCCCCGACCTATCTGGAAACACCATATATTTT. Its protein is CASIPDLSGNTIYF.

This chain uses TRBV6-1 with TRBJ1-5, with D perhaps matching TRBD1 (5 bases). V was pared by 1 base and J by 10 bases, with 11 bases between. The CDR3 totals 13 residues. Germline V lookup: CDR1 MNHNS, CDR2 SASEGT. The chain's CDR3 is CASSEGGGAPQHF. As DNA, the CDR3 is TGTGCCAGCAGTGAAGGGGGAGGGGCTCCCCAGCATTTT.

CDR3 in amino acids: CASSFRASSNEQFF. Here the CDR3 DNA reads TGCGCCAGCAGCTTCCGAGCTAGCAGTAATGAGCAGTTCTTC. The chain uses TRBV5-1 and TRBJ2-1; perhaps TRBD2 as D (5 bases). The CDR3 is made up of 14 amino acids. V lost 2 bases and J 7 bases, leaving 13 bases between the germline ends. Per germline, CDR1 SGHRS and CDR2 YFSETQ.

The chain joins TRBV27 to TRBJ2-7; possibly TRBD2 for D (6 bases). This CDR3 region has 14 residues. CDR1 is MNHEY, CDR2 SMNVEV, per germline (reference sequence). Trimming shortened V by 7 bases and J by 5 bases, and 18 bases separated the two germline ends. The CDR3 protein is CASTTTAGTHEQYF. As DNA, the CDR3 is TGTGCCAGCACCACCACGGCGGGGACCCACGAGCAGTACTTC.

The CDR3 sequence: CAISDRGADTGELFF. The CDR3 DNA reads TGTGCCATCAGTGATCGGGGGGCGGACACCGGGGAGCTGTTTTTT. The chain combines TRBV10-3 with TRBJ2-2, with D maybe TRBD2 (7 bases). This CDR3 spans 15 amino acids. The germline gives CDR1 ENHRY, CDR2 SYGVKD. Trimming took 3 bases from V and 3 from J, leaving 11 bases between them.

This chain connects TRBV29-1 to TRBJ2-7, with a weak D call TRBD1 (5 bases). This CDR3 has 15 residues. The V and J ends lost 6 bases and 4 bases respectively, with 22 bases between them. In germline, CDR1 is SQVTM, CDR2 ANQGSEA. This CDR3 is CSVAPQGSLGYEQYF. The DNA for the CDR3 is TGCAGCGTGGCCCCGCAGGGCTCGTTGGGGTACGAGCAGTACTTC.

V is TRBV7-2 and J is TRBJ2-1; D is possibly TRBD1 (5 bases). This CDR3 spans 16 amino acids. With 1 base removed from V and 7 bases from J, the gap between germline ends came to 17 bases. Germline CDR1 reads SGHTA; CDR2 reads FQGNSA. CDR3 sequence reads: CASSLEGRILGNEQFF. DNA of the CDR3: TGTGCCAGCAGCTTAGAGGGGCGGATTCTTGGGAATGAGCAGTTCTTC.

This clone was observed once. This chain links TRBV28 with TRBJ2-2, with 9 bases matching TRBD1. CDR3 length: 16 amino acids. In germline, CDR1 is MDHEN, CDR2 SYDVKM. The junction had 11 bases not matched to a gene; V was cut back by 5 bases and J by 7 bases. CDR3 amino acids: CASSPLGQGRIGELFF. In nucleotides, the CDR3 is TGTGCCAGCAGTCCTTTGGGACAGGGACGAATCGGGGAGCTGTTTTTT.

J is TRBJ2-1 and V is TRBV28, with TRBD2 matching 8 bases. J lost 2 bases, V lost 6 bases, and 3 bases had no gene match. The length of the CDR3 is 14 residues. Germline CDR1 is MDHEN and CDR2 is SYDVKM. CDR3 DNA: TGTGCCAGCAGGGAGGGACTAGCCTACAATGAGCAGTTCTTC. This codes for CASREGLAYNEQFF.

The chain couples TRBV5-1 to TRBJ2-5; TRBD2 might be the D (6 bases). V dropped 6 bases and J dropped 1 base, with 10 bases sitting between them. CDR1 SGHRS and CDR2 YFSETQ come from the germline V gene. This CDR3 contains 13 residues. CDR3 bases: TGCGCCAGCAACGATAGCGGCCAAGAGACCCAGTACTTC. This gives the protein CASNDSGQETQYF.

V and J are TRBV7-3 and TRBJ2-2, with D hard to call. CDR3 length: 13 amino acids. V lost 8 bases and J 1 base, leaving 8 bases between the germline ends. In germline, CDR1 is SGHTA, CDR2 FQGTGA. CDR3 sequence: CASGSWNTGELFF. The CDR3 DNA is TGTGCCAGCGGTTCTTGGAACACCGGGGAGCTGTTTTTT.

The V call is TRBV18, the J call TRBJ2-7; D tentatively fits TRBD1 or TRBD2 (6 bases each). Germline V gene sequence: CDR1 KGHSH, CDR2 LQKENI. Trimming pared 1 base from V and 6 bases from J, leaving 13 bases between. CDR3 length: 14 residues. The DNA for the CDR3 is TGTGCCAGCTCACCACAACAGGGAGGTGGCGAGCAGTACTTC. Translation: CASSPQQGGGEQYF.

The V call is TRBV6-1, the J call TRBJ1-5; D is undetermined. Germline values: CDR1 MNHNS, CDR2 SASEGT. V was cut by 10 bases and J by 7 bases, with 17 bases left in between. The CDR3 is 13 amino acids. CDR3 nucleotides: TGTGCCACCACTTTCCAGGACCCCCAGCCCCAGCATTTT. Encoded protein: CATTFQDPQPQHF.